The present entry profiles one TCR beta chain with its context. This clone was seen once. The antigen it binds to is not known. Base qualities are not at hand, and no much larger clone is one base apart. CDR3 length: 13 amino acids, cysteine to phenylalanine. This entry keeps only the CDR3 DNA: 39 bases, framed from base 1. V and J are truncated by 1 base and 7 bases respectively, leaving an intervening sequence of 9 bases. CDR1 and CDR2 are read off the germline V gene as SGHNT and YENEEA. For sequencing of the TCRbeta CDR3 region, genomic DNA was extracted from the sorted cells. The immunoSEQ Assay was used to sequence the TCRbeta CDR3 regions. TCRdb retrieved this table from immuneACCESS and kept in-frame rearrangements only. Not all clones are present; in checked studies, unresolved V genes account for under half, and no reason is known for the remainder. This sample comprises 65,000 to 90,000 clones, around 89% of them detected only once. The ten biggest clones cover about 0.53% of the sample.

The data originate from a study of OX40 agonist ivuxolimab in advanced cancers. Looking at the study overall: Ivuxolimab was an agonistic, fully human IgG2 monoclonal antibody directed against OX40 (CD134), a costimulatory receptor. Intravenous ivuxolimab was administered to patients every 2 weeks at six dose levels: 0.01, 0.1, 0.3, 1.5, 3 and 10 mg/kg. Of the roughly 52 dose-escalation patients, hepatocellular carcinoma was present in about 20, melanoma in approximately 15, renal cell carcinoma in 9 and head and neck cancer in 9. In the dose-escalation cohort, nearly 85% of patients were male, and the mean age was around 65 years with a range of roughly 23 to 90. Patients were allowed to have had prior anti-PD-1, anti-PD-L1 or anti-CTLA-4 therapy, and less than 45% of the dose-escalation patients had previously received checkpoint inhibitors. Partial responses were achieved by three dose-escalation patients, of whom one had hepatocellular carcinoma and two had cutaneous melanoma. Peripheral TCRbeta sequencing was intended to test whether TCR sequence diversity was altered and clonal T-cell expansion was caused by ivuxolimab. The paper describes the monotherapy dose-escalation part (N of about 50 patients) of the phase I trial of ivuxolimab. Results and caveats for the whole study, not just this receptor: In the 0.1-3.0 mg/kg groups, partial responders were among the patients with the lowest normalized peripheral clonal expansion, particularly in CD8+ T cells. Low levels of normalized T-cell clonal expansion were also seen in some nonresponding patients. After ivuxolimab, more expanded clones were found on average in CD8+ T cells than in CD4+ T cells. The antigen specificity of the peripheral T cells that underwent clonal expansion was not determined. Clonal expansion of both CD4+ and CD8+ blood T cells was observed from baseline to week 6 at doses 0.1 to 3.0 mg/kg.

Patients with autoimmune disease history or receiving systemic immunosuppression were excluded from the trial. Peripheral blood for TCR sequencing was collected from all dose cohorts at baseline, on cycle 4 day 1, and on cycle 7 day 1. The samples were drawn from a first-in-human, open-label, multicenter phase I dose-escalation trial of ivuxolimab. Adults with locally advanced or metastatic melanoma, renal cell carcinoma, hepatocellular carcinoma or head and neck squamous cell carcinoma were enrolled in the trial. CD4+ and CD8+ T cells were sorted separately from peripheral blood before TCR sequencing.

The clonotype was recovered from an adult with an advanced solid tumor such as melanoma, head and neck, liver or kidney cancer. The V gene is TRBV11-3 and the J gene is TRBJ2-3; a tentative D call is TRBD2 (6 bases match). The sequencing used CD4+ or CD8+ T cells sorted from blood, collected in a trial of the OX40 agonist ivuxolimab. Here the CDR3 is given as CASSLGGGNTQYF. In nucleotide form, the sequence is TGTGCCAGCAGCTTAGGTGGGGGGAATACGCAGTATTTT.